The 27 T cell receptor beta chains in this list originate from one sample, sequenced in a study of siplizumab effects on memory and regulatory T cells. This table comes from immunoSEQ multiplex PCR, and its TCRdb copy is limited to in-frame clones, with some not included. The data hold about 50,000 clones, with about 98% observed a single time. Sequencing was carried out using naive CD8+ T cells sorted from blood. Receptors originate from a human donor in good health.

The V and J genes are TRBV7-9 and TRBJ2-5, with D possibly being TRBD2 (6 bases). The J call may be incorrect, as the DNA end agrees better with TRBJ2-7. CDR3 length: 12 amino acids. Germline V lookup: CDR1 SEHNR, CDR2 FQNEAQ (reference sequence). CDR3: CASRGGGTEQYF. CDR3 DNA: TGTGCCAGCAGGGGGGGAGGAACCGAGCAGTACTTC.

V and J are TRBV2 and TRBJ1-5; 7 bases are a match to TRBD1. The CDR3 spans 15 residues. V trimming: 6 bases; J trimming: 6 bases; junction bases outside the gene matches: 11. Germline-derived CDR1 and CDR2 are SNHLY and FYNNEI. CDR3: CASSPGQGVSQPQHF. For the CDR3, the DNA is TGTGCCAGCAGCCCCGGGCAGGGGGTTTCTCAGCCCCAGCATTTT.

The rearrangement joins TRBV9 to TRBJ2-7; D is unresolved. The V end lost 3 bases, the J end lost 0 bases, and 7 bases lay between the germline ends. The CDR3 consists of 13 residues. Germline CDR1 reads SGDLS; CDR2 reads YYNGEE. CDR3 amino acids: CASSGPRSYEQYF. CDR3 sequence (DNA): TGTGCCAGCAGCGGGCCCCGCTCCTACGAGCAGTACTTC.

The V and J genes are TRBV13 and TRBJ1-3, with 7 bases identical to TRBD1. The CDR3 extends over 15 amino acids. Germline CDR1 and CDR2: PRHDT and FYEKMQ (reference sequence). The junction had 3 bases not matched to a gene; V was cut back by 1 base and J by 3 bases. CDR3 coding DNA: TGTGCCAGCAGCTTAGAAGGGGGCGATGGAAACACCATATATTTT. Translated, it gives CASSLEGGDGNTIYF.

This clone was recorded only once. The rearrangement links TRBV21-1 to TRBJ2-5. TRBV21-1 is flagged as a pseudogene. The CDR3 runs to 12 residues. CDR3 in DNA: TGTGCCAGCAGTTACCCTGGGGAGACCCAGTACTTC. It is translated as CASSYPGETQYF.

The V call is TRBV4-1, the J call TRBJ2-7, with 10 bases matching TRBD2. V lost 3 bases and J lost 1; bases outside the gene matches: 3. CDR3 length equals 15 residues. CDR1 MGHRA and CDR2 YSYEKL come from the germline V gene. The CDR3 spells CASSQTSGQSYEQYF. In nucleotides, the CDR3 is TGCGCCAGCAGCCAGACTAGCGGGCAATCCTACGAGCAGTACTTC.

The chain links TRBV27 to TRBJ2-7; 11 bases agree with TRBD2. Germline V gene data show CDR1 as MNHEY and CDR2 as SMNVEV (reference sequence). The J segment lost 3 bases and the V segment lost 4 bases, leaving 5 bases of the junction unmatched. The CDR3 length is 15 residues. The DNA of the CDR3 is TGTGCCAGCAGTTCCGGGACTAGCGGACTCTACGAGCAGTACTTC. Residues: CASSSGTSGLYEQYF.

This chain's CDR3 is CASSHFSGGYNEQFF. The CDR3 DNA reads TGTGCCAGCAGTCACTTTTCGGGAGGGTACAATGAGCAGTTCTTC. The rearrangement joins TRBV6-5 to TRBJ2-1, with TRBD2 identical over 8 bases. V lost 5 bases to trimming and J lost 4 bases; unmatched junction nucleotides: 7. Germline values: CDR1 MNHEY, CDR2 SVGAGI. The CDR3 length is 15 residues.

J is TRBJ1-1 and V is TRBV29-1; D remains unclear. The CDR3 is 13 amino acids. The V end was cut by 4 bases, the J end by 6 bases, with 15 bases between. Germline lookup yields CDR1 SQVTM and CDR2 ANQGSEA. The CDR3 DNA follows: TGCAGCGTTGTATACCTCGAGAAGGCTGAAGCTTTCTTT. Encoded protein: CSVVYLEKAEAFF.

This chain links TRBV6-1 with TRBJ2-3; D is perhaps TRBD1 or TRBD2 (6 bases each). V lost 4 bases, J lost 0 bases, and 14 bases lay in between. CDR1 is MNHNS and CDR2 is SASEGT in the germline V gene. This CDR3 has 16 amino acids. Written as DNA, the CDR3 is TGTGCCAGCAGTGGGGGGCGGGACACTAGCACAGATACGCAGTATTTT. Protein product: CASSGGRDTSTDTQYF.

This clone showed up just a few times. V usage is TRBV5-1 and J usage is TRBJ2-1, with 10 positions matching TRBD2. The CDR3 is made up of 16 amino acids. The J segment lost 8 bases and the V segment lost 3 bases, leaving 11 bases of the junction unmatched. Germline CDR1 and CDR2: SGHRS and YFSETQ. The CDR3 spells CASSSGTLAGVYEQFF. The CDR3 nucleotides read TGCGCCAGCAGCTCGGGGACTCTAGCGGGAGTGTATGAGCAGTTCTTC.

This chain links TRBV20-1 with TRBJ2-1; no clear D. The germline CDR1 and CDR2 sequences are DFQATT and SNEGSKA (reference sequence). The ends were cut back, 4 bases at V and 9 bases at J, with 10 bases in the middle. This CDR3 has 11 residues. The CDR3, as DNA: TGCAGTGCTACCATAGGCGGTGAGCAGTTCTTC. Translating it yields CSATIGGEQFF.

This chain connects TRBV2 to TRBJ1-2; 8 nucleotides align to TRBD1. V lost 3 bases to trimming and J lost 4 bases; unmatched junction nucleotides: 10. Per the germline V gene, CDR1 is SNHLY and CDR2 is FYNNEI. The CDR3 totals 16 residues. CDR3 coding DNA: TGTGCCAGCAGTGAGGCAGGGGGCTATGACTCCTATGGCTACACCTTC. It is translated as CASSEAGGYDSYGYTF.

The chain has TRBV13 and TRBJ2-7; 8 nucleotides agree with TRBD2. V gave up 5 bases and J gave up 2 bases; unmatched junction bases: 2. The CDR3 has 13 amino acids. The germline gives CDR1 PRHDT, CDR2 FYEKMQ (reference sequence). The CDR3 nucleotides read TGTGCCAGCAGCAATAGCGGGGCCTACGAGCAGTACTTC. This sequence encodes CASSNSGAYEQYF. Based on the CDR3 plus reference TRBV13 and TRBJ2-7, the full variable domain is AAGVIQSPRHLIKEKRETATLKCYPIPRHDTVYWYQQGPGQDPQFLISFYEKMQSDKGSIPDRFSAQQFSDYHSELNMSSLELGDSALYFCASSNSGAYEQYFGPGTRLTVT.

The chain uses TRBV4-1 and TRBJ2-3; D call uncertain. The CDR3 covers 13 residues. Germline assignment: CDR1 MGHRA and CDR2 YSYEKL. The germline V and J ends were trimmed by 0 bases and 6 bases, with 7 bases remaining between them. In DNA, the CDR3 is TGCGCCAGCAGCCAAGATGAGGAGGATACGCAGTATTTT. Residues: CASSQDEEDTQYF.

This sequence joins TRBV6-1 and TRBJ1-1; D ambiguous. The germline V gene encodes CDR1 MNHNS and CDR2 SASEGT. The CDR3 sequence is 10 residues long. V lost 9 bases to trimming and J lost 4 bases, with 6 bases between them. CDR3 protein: CASQLTEAFF. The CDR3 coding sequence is TGTGCCAGTCAGCTCACTGAAGCTTTCTTT.

CDR3 loop: CASSYTGWNQPQHF. The CDR3 nucleotides read TGTGCCAGCAGTTATACAGGGTGGAATCAGCCCCAGCATTTT. This chain uses TRBV6-5 with TRBJ1-5, with D perhaps TRBD1 (6 bases). V lost 3 bases and J 4 bases, leaving 10 bases between the germline ends. The CDR3 runs 14 residues. Germline loops: CDR1 MNHEY, CDR2 SVGAGI.

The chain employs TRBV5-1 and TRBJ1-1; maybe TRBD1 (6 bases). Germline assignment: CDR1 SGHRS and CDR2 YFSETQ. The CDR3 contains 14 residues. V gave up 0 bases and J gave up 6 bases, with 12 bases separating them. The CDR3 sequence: CASSLEGGYAEAFF. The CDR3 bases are TGCGCCAGCAGCTTGGAAGGGGGTTATGCTGAAGCTTTCTTT.

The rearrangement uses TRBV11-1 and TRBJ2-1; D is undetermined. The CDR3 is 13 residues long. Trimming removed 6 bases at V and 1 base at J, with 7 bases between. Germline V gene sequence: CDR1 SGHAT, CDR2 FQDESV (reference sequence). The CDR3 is CASRPASYNEQFF. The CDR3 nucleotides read TGTGCCAGCAGACCTGCTTCCTACAATGAGCAGTTCTTC.

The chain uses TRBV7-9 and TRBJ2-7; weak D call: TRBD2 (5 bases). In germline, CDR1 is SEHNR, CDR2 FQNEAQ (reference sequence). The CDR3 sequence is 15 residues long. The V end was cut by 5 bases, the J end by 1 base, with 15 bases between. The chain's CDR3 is CASSAHIGESYEQYF. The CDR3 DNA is TGTGCCAGCAGCGCCCACATCGGGGAGTCCTACGAGCAGTACTTC. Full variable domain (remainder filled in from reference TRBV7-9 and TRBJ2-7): DTGVSQNPRHKITKRGQNVTFRCDPISEHNRLYWYRQTLGQGPEFLTYFQNEAQLEKSRLLSDRFSAERPKGSFSTLEIQRTEQGDSAMYLCASSAHIGESYEQYFGPGTRLTVT.

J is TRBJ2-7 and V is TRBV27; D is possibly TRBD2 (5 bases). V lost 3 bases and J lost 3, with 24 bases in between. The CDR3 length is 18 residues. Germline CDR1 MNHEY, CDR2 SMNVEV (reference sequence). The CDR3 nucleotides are TGTGCCAGCAGTTTCCAGAATCCCGGACTGCCCCTTCACTACGAGCAGTACTTC. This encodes CASSFQNPGLPLHYEQYF.

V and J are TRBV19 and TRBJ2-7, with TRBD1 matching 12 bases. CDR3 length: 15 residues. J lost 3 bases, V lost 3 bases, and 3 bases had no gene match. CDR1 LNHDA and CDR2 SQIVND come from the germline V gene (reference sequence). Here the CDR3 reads CASSIGTGGLYEQYF. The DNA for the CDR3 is TGTGCCAGTAGTATCGGGACAGGGGGCCTCTACGAGCAGTACTTC. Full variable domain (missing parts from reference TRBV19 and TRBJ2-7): DGGITQSPKYLFRKEGQNVTLSCEQNLNHDAMYWYRQDPGQGLRLIYYSQIVNDFQKGDIAEGYSVSREKKESFPLTVTSAQKNPTAFYLCASSIGTGGLYEQYFGPGTRLTVT.

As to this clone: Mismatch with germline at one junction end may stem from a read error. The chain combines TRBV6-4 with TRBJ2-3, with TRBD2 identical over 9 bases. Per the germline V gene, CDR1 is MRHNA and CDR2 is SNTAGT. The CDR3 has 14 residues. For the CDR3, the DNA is TGTGCCAGCAGCTCCGGGACTAGCAGAGATACGCAGTATTTT. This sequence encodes CASSSGTSRDTQYF.

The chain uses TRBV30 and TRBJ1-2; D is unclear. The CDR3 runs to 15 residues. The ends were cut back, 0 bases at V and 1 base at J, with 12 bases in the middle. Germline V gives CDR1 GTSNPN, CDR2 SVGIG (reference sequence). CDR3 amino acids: CAWSVIPGSNYGYTF. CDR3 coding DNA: TGTGCCTGGAGTGTAATACCGGGCAGTAACTATGGCTACACCTTC.

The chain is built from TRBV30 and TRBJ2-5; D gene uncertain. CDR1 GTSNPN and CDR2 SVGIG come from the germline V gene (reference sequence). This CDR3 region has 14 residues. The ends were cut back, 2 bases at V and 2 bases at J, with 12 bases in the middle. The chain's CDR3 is CAWSPTTHQETQYF. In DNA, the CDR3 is TGTGCCTGGAGTCCAACGACTCATCAAGAGACCCAGTACTTC.

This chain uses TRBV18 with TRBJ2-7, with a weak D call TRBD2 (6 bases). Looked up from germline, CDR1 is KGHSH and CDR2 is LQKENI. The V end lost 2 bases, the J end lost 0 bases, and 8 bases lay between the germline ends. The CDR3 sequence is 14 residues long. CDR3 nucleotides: TGTGCCAGCTCACCAGGGGACTCCTCCTACGAGCAGTACTTC. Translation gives CASSPGDSSYEQYF.

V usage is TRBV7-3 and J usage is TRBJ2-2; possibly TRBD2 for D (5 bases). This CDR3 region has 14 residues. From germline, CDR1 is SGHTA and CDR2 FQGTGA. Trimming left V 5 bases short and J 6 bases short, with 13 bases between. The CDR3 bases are TGTGCCAGCAGCGCGGGCTATGGGTCCGGGGAGCTGTTTTTT. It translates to CASSAGYGSGELFF.